This record looks at one T cell receptor beta chain sequence and its context. CDR1 and CDR2 from the germline V gene are SNHLY and FYNNEI. Germline trimming cut 3 bases from V and 6 bases from J; bases unmatched to any gene: 4. There are 14 residues in the CDR3. This sample stems from a study of blood T cell repertoires in COVID-19. Profiling relied on immunoSEQ multiplex PCR, and the TCRdb table lists in-frame clones only, not all of them. The table shows hundreds of thousands of clones, with approximately 89% occurring only once. The chain employs TRBV2 and TRBJ1-1, with 10 bases lining up with TRBD1. The sequence came from a woman aged 40-49 years who had recovered from COVID-19. The sequencing sample was made of PBMCs or T cells enriched from blood (not recorded which). The CDR3 region has the DNA TGTGCCAGCAGTGAGAGACAGGGGGCGGCTGAAGCTTTCTTT. Amino acid sequence: CASSERQGAAEAFF. Looking up the rest from reference TRBV2 and TRBJ1-1 gives the full variable domain: EPEVTQTPSHQVTQMGQEVILRCVPISNHLYFYWYRQILGQKVEFLVSFYNNEISEKSEIFDDQFSVERPDGSNFTLKIRSTKLEDSAMYFCASSERQGAAEAFFGQGTRLTVV.